One sample yielded the 27 T cell receptor beta chains listed below, sequenced in a study of blood T cell repertoires in COVID-19. Here immunoSEQ multiplex PCR was the method, and the copy in TCRdb shows in-frame clones only, minus some. Of a few hundred thousand clones in the sample, about nine tenths were seen once. Sequences were obtained from peripheral blood. The receptors originated from a woman aged 50 to 65 who had recovered from COVID-19.

This chain joins TRBV14 and TRBJ1-1; 7 nucleotides agree with TRBD1. Trimming at V came to 0 bases and at J to 7 bases, leaving 11 bases not matched to a gene. Per the germline V gene, CDR1 is SGHDN and CDR2 is FVKESK. The CDR3 contains 16 residues. The CDR3 region is CASSQDWPGQLFEAFF. The CDR3 DNA sequence: TGTGCCAGCAGCCAAGATTGGCCGGGACAGCTTTTTGAAGCTTTCTTT.

The rearrangement links TRBV11-2 to TRBJ1-2; 8 bases are shared with TRBD1. The germline gives CDR1 SGHAT, CDR2 FQNNGV. This CDR3 comprises 14 residues. J lost 5 bases, V lost 2 bases, and 4 bases had no gene match. The CDR3 loop reads CASSLSRGRYGYTF. CDR3 bases: TGTGCCAGCAGCTTAAGCAGGGGGCGATATGGCTACACCTTC.

The CDR3 loop is CASSNRPLSTDTQYF. CDR3 coding DNA: TGTGCCAGCAGTAACAGACCTCTTAGCACAGATACGCAGTATTTT. V and J are TRBV27 and TRBJ2-3; D call uncertain. V lost 5 bases and J 0 bases, leaving 12 bases between the germline ends. The CDR3 has 15 amino acids. Germline CDR1 reads MNHEY; CDR2 reads SMNVEV (reference sequence).

The gene calls are TRBV5-1 and TRBJ1-2; TRBD1 matches at 8 bases. The CDR3 contains 15 residues. Germline trimming cut 4 bases from V and 9 bases from J; bases unmatched to any gene: 14. CDR1 and CDR2 (germline): SGHRS, YFSETQ. CDR3 amino acids: CASSPSMWTGQSYTF. CDR3 in DNA: TGCGCCAGCAGCCCCTCTATGTGGACAGGGCAAAGCTACACCTTC.

This chain connects TRBV9 to TRBJ2-5, with D tentatively TRBD1 (5 bases). Trimming left V 4 bases short and J 0 bases short, with 13 bases between. Germline CDR1 is SGDLS and CDR2 is YYNGEE. This CDR3 is built from 15 residues. CDR3 residues: CASSPTALYQETQYF. CDR3 nucleotide sequence: TGTGCCAGCAGCCCGACAGCACTGTACCAAGAGACCCAGTACTTC.

This chain links TRBV7-9 with TRBJ1-6, with D hard to call. The CDR3 is 15 residues long. Germline V gene data show CDR1 as SEHNR and CDR2 as FQNEAQ (reference sequence). The V end lost 10 bases, the J end lost 5 bases, and 18 bases lay between the germline ends. CDR3 residues: CAIHRSKHHNSPLHF. The CDR3 DNA sequence: TGTGCCATTCATCGATCCAAACATCATAATTCACCCCTCCACTTT.

The genes are TRBV5-6 and TRBJ1-2; maybe TRBD1 (5 bases). CDR3 size: 15 residues. The germline gives CDR1 SGHDT, CDR2 YYEEEE. With 4 bases removed from V and 4 bases from J, the gap between germline ends came to 17 bases. CDR3: CASSPGFRQSYGYTF. CDR3 DNA: TGTGCCAGCAGCCCGGGTTTCCGACAGAGCTATGGCTACACCTTC.

This clone was counted between two and nine times. This chain joins TRBV4-3 and TRBJ2-1; D possibly corresponds to TRBD1 (5 bases). CDR1 and CDR2 (germline): LGHNA, YSLEER. The CDR3 has 13 residues. With 0 bases removed from V and 9 bases from J, the gap between germline ends came to 9 bases. The CDR3 loop reads CASSQDRQGEQFF. The CDR3 DNA reads as TGCGCCAGCAGCCAAGATCGGCAGGGTGAGCAGTTCTTC.

The chain joins TRBV7-2 to TRBJ1-2, with D possibly matching TRBD1 (5 bases). V was shortened by 4 bases and J by 7 bases, with 13 bases between the two germline ends. Germline V gene lookup returns CDR1 SGHTA and CDR2 FQGNSA. The CDR3 runs 13 residues. The CDR3 sequence is CASSSYPGFGYTF. CDR3 DNA sequence: TGTGCCAGCAGCTCGTACCCAGGGTTTGGCTACACCTTC.

The rearrangement joins TRBV5-4 to TRBJ2-3; 8 nucleotides line up with TRBD2. V lost 4 bases and J lost 0; bases outside the gene matches: 4. The CDR3 is 15 residues long. CDR1 is SGHNT, CDR2 YYREEE, per germline (reference sequence). This chain's CDR3 is CASSIPSGSTDTQYF. The DNA of the CDR3 is TGTGCCAGCAGCATTCCTAGCGGGAGCACAGATACGCAGTATTTT.

This chain joins TRBV29-1 and TRBJ1-6, with 8 bases identical to TRBD1. Per germline, CDR1 SQVTM and CDR2 ANQGSEA. V was pared by 6 bases and J by 10 bases, with 11 bases of the junction left unmatched. This CDR3 comprises 14 residues. The CDR3 DNA follows: TGCAGCGTCAGTTCCCAGGGGGCAGGCTCACCCCTCCACTTT. Amino acid sequence: CSVSSQGAGSPLHF.

This sequence joins TRBV7-2 and TRBJ1-1; D ambiguous. CDR3 length: 14 residues. Looked up from germline, CDR1 is SGHTA and CDR2 is FQGNSA. V shed 5 bases and J shed 5 bases, with 15 bases lying between them. The CDR3 coding sequence is TGTGCCAGCAGCCCCTCGAAACTAGGAACTGAAGCTTTCTTT. Residues: CASSPSKLGTEAFF.

V is TRBV28 and J is TRBJ2-1, with 11 bases fitting TRBD2. Unmatched junction bases numbered 9, after V lost 7 bases and J lost 7 bases. The germline CDR1 and CDR2 sequences are MDHEN and SYDVKM. This CDR3 has 15 residues. The CDR3 spells CASTPTSGRSNEQFF. The CDR3 coding sequence is TGTGCCAGCACCCCTACTAGCGGGAGATCTAATGAGCAGTTCTTC.

This chain connects TRBV7-2 to TRBJ2-7, with TRBD2 matching 9 bases. V shed 2 bases and J 2 bases; nucleotides not matched to a gene: 13. This CDR3 has 18 residues. In germline, CDR1 is SGHTA, CDR2 FQGNSA. CDR3 nucleotide sequence: TGTGCCAGCAGCTTAAAAGTCGGTACTAGCGGGTTCCCCTACGAGCAGTACTTC. Amino acid sequence: CASSLKVGTSGFPYEQYF.

The rearrangement links TRBV12-5 to TRBJ1-1, with D possibly being TRBD1 (5 bases). The germline V gene encodes CDR1 LGHNT and CDR2 FRNRAP. The ends were cut back, 6 bases at V and 1 base at J, with 15 bases in the middle. This CDR3 spans 15 amino acids. The CDR3 nucleotides are TGTGCTAGTGGCCTCGATATGACAGCGAACACTGAAGCTTTCTTT. Translating gives CASGLDMTANTEAFF. The full variable domain, with the rest looked up from reference TRBV12-5 and TRBJ1-1, is DARVTQTPRHKVTEMGQEVTMRCQPILGHNTVFWYRQTMMQGLELLAYFRNRAPLDDSGMPKDRFSAEMPDATLATLKIQPSEPRDSAVYFCASGLDMTANTEAFFGQGTRLTVV.

V gene TRBV11-1 combines with J gene TRBJ2-1; D is ambiguous. Germline V lookup: CDR1 SGHAT, CDR2 FQDESV (reference sequence). Trimming took 2 bases from V and 6 from J, leaving 5 bases between them. CDR3 length equals 12 residues. The CDR3 region has the DNA TGTGCCAGCAGCTTAATCGTCAATGAGCAGTTCTTC. This codes for CASSLIVNEQFF.

This sequence joins TRBV5-6 and TRBJ1-2; D may be TRBD1 (6 bases). The CDR3 extends over 14 amino acids. The germline gives CDR1 SGHDT, CDR2 YYEEEE. V was clipped by 4 bases and J by 7 bases, with 17 bases between them. CDR3 nucleotides: TGTGCCAGCAGCCACCCGCGGGGGGCCGGTGGCTACACCTTC. Its translation is CASSHPRGAGGYTF. The full variable domain, in which reference TRBV5-6 and TRBJ1-2 provide the parts outside the CDR3, is DAGVTQSPTHLIKTRGQQVTLRCSPKSGHDTVSWYQQALGQGPQFIFQYYEEEERQRGNFPDRFSGHQFPNYSSELNVNALLLGDSALYLCASSHPRGAGGYTFGSGTRLTVV.

The gene calls are TRBV7-2 and TRBJ1-2; TRBD1 agrees at 8 bases. The germline V gene has CDR1 SGHTA and CDR2 FQGNSA. The ends lost 5 bases at V and 4 bases at J; junction bases unmatched: 12. This CDR3 region has 16 residues. This CDR3 is CASSLRTQGAPYGYTF. The CDR3 bases are TGTGCCAGCAGCCTCCGGACCCAGGGGGCGCCCTATGGCTACACCTTC.

This clone was seen once. The chain is built from TRBV5-5 and TRBJ2-2; D is perhaps TRBD2 (6 bases). The CDR3 is 14 residues long. Trimming stripped 2 bases from V and 5 bases from J, with 10 bases between. CDR1 and CDR2 (germline): SGHKS, YYEKEE (reference sequence). This CDR3 reads CASSFAGPTGELFF. The DNA for the CDR3 is TGTGCCAGCAGCTTCGCGGGACCGACCGGGGAGCTGTTTTTT.

This chain joins TRBV19 and TRBJ1-1, with TRBD1 identical over 11 bases. Germline-derived CDR1 and CDR2 are LNHDA and SQIVND (reference sequence). The CDR3 runs 15 residues. Trimming cost V 4 bases and J 5 bases; bases outside gene matches: 6. CDR3 sequence (DNA): TGTGCCAGTAGTACTCGGACAGGGGGCAAGACTGAAGCTTTCTTT. Translated: CASSTRTGGKTEAFF.

The chain has TRBV7-2 and TRBJ1-2; TRBD1 aligns across 9 bases. After removal of 0 bases from V and 2 bases from J, the junction contained 4 bases not matched to a gene. CDR3 length: 16 amino acids. Germline CDR1 SGHTA, CDR2 FQGNSA. Here the CDR3 DNA reads TGTGCCAGCAGCTTAGCTTCGGACAGGGGCAACTATGGCTACACCTTC. Its protein product is CASSLASDRGNYGYTF.

This CDR3 is CASSHPDRESYNEQFF. For the CDR3, the DNA is TGTGCCAGCAGCCACCCGGACAGGGAATCCTACAATGAGCAGTTCTTC. The V and J genes are TRBV21-1 and TRBJ2-1; the table's D gene call, TRBD1, was not cross checked with the DNA. TRBV21-1 is shown as a pseudogene. CDR3 length: 16 amino acids.

The gene calls are TRBV19 and TRBJ2-2, with unresolved D. The CDR3 length is 16 residues. Per germline, CDR1 LNHDA and CDR2 SQIVND (reference sequence). Trimming removed 4 bases at V and 0 bases at J, with 12 bases between. CDR3 sequence reads: CASSRLGRSNTGELFF. Written as DNA, the CDR3 is TGTGCCAGTAGTAGGTTGGGCAGGTCGAACACCGGGGAGCTGTTTTTT.

In its sample, this clone was seen once. The chain uses TRBV9 and TRBJ1-6; 9 bases are shared with TRBD1. Germline V lookup: CDR1 SGDLS, CDR2 YYNGEE. This CDR3 region has 17 residues. With V trimmed by 3 bases and J by 9 bases, 13 bases remained unmatched. Here the CDR3 DNA reads TGTGCCAGCAGCGCCGGGGACAGGGTAGATAGTCTTTCACCCCTCCACTTT. This codes for CASSAGDRVDSLSPLHF.

J is TRBJ1-4 and V is TRBV28; 8 nucleotides agree with TRBD1. Germline assignment: CDR1 MDHEN and CDR2 SYDVKM. J was trimmed by 6 bases and V by 0 bases; bases with no gene match: 6. The CDR3 covers 16 residues. CDR3 nucleotide sequence: TGTGCCAGCAGTTTATGGGGGACAGGTTTGGATGAAAAACTGTTTTTT. Translating it yields CASSLWGTGLDEKLFF.

This chain links TRBV11-1 with TRBJ2-7; 8 bases are shared with TRBD1. CDR1 is SGHAT and CDR2 is FQDESV in the germline V gene (reference sequence). Unmatched junction bases numbered 2, after V lost 3 bases and J lost 4 bases. The CDR3 loop spans 13 amino acids. As DNA, the CDR3 is TGTGCCAGCAGCTTGTACAGGGGGTACGAGCAGTACTTC. Protein sequence: CASSLYRGYEQYF.

The chain uses TRBV27 and TRBJ2-3; 9 bases agree with TRBD2. With 0 bases clipped from V and 6 bases from J, the junction kept 10 bases outside the gene matches. The V gene's germline CDR1 is MNHEY and CDR2 SMNVEV (reference sequence). This CDR3 has 17 amino acids. The CDR3 sequence: CASSLSGGRAGGDTQYF. CDR3 nucleotides: TGTGCCAGCAGTTTATCCGGCGGGAGGGCCGGGGGGGATACGCAGTATTTT.